Given below is one T cell receptor beta chain in context. This clonotype was detected only a few times. Its target antigen remains unknown. No base-level quality is on record; no much larger clone is a single base apart. TCR alpha and beta chain libraries were amplified separately from the second PCR step onward. CMV status of each donor was established by measuring IFNgamma production from CD4+ T cells after fresh PBMCs were stimulated overnight with CMV viral lysate. Miltenyi beads were used first to positively select CD4 T cells, and CD8 T cells were then positively selected from the CD4-negative fraction. Cells stained for CD3, CD4, CD8, CD45RA, CD27 and a live/dead dye were sorted on a BD Aria II into four subsets by CD45RA and CD27. Blood was obtained from a few healthy volunteers, and the blood from each volunteer was fractionated into CD4 and CD8 T cells and subsequently into four differentiation subsets. About 110 ml of peripheral blood was collected from each donor, and PBMC were isolated from the blood using Ficoll-Paque PLUS density-gradient centrifugation. Sorted cells were lysed in RLT buffer, and RNA was extracted with a Qiagen RNeasy kit and stored at -80°C.

Library preparation was by UMI-ligation and nested PCR. The beta constant-region primer consisted of an equimolar mixture of two oligonucleotides that together covered TRBC1 and TRBC2. A single-stranded oligonucleotide containing the SP2 primer and a 12-nucleotide UMI was joined to the 3' end of the cDNA by T4 RNA ligase 1. Four rounds of PCR were used to amplify ligated cDNA, with nested alpha and beta constant-region primers being used together with the SP2 primer. The ligation reaction was kept at 16 degrees C for roughly 19-25 hours. PCR2 was typically run as a SYBR Green qPCR and stopped at a predetermined threshold to prevent over-amplification. Agencourt AMPure XP magnetic beads were used for all purifications after the first. Libraries were quantified by Qubit and checked on a TapeStation, with a main peak expected near 650 bp. The pooled libraries were sequenced on an Illumina MiSeq using v2 2x251 paired-end kits, which usually yielded about 0.85-2 million reads per sample. Each sample library was pooled at around 4.1 nM, and roughly 4.5-7% PhiX was included to improve cluster recognition. In the authors' own workflow: FASTQ reads processed by Demultiplexor were assigned V and J genes by Decombinator through tag matching that tolerated a single base-pair mismatch. UMIs were used by Collapsinator to correct both sequencing errors and frequency errors arising from PCR heterogeneity. CDR3Translator translated TCRs and extracted CDR3s from the conserved cysteine to the FGXG phenylalanine, flagging non-productive sequences. Gini, Shannon entropy and inverse Simpson indices were calculated on repertoires subsampled to equal numbers of UMI-defined TCRs. Power-law fits to clonotype abundance distributions were performed by maximum likelihood within the linear range. On one naive CD8 sample, the pipeline and MIGEC gave similar UMI counts, unique TCR numbers and clonal distributions. One analysis removed from the naive repertoire any naive TCRs that were also found in any memory subset from the same donor. The repertoires were searched for about 7,300 CMV-associated CDR3 sequences that had been compiled from VDJdb and a published dataset. In TCRdb, the public reads were trimmed at Q25 with fastp and aligned with MiXCR, with productive beta chains retained. Rows matching on CDR3 protein sequence are summarized as one entry with the most common DNA and genes. TCRdb, not the original authors, processed these V and J calls. The sample table shows about 150,000 distinct CDR3 sequences, and about 17% are seen once. The ten top clones hold roughly 0.14% of the sample.

The sample comes from a study of naive and memory T cell subsets (dated by TCRdb to between 2016 and 2019). General notes on the study: The study applied an open-source, UMI-based TCR alpha and beta sequencing pipeline to sorted naive and memory peripheral blood T cell subsets. RNA was DNase-treated and reverse transcribed with TCR constant-region primers, mostly using SuperScript III. Complete agreement was observed between the functional CMV T cell responses and the IgG serology results. The full study reports these points: After error correction, only a single occurrence was seen for over 95% of naive TCR sequences, so much steeper abundance distributions were produced than in memory subsets. Naive repertoires, especially CD8, contained a few larger clonotypes, possibly memory cells re-expressing CD45RA. Each clonotype was defined as a single alpha or beta chain sequence rather than as a paired alpha/beta receptor. RNA-based TCR counts may be influenced by expression changes linked to T cell activation and differentiation. A power law was followed by TCR abundance, with an exponent that differed between naive and memory subsets but was consistent across the three individuals. In both CD4 and CD8 cells, a rise in Gini index and a fall in Shannon and inverse Simpson diversity were observed from naive through CM, EM and EMRA. No ground truth was available to validate the repertoire findings for the naive and memory subsets.

The CDR3 starts with the cysteine, ends with the phenylalanine, and has 14 residues. Only the CDR3 part of the read is kept: 42 bases, read in frame from the first base. V ends up 3 bases short and J 4 bases short, with an unmatched junction base count of 4. The germline V gene sets CDR1 to KGHSH and CDR2 to LQKENI. The clonotype was recovered from a human donor in good health. Sequencing was done on a sample of naive CD4+ T cells from blood. This sample's cell subset or site label indicates: naive T cells, CD45RA high CD27+. Rearrangement joined TRBV18 to TRBJ2-5; 8 junctional bases match TRBD1. The CDR3 protein is CASSPPGQVETQYF. DNA sequence: TGTGCCAGCTCACCTCCGGGACAGGTAGAGACCCAGTACTTC.